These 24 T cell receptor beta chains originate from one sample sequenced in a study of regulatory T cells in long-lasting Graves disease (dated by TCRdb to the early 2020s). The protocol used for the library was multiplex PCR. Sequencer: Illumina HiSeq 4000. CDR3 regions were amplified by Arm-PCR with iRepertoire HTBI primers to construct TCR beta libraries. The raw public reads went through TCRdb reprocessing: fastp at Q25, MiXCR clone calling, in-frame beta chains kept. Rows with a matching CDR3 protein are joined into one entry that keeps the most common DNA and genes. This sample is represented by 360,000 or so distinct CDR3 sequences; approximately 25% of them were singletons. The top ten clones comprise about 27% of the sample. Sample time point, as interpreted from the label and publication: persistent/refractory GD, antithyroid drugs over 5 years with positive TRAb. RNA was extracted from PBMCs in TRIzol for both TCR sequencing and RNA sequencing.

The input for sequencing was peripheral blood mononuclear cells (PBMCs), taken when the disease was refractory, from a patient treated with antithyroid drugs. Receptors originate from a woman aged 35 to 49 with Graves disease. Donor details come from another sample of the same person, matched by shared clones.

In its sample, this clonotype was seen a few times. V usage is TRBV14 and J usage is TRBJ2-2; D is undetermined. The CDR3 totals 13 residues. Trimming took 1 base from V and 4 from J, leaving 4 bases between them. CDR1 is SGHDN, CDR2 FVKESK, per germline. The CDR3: CASSQVFTGELFF. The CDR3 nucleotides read TGTGCCAGCAGCCAAGTTTTCACCGGGGAGCTGTTTTTT.

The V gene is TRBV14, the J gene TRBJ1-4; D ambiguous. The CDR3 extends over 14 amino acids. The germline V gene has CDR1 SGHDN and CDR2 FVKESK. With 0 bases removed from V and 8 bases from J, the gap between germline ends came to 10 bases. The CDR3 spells CASSQDGFREKLFF. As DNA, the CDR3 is TGTGCCAGCAGCCAAGACGGGTTTCGGGAAAAACTGTTTTTT. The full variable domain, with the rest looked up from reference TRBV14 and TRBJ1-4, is EAGVTQFPSHSVIEKGQTVTLRCDPISGHDNLYWYRRVMGKEIKFLLHFVKESKQDESGMPNNRFLAERTGGTYSTLKVQPAELEDSGVYFCASSQDGFREKLFFGSGTQLSVL.

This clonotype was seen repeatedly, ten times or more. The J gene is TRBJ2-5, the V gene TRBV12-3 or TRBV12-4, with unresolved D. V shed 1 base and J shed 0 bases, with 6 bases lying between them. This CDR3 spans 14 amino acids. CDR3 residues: CASSLGTDQETQYF. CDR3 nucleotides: TGTGCCAGCAGTTTAGGTACAGACCAAGAGACCCAGTACTTC.

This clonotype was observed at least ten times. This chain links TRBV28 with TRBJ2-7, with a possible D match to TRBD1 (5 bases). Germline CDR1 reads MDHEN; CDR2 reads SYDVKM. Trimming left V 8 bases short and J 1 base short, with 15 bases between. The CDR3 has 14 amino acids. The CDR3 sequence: CASGVAGWSYEQYF. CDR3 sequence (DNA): TGTGCCAGCGGGGTCGCAGGGTGGTCCTACGAGCAGTACTTC.

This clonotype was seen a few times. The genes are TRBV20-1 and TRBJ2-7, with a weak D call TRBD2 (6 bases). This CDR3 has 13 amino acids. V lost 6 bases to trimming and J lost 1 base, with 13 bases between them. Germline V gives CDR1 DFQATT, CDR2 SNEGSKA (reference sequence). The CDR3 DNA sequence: TGCAGTGCCCTCACGGGAGTGTCCTACGAGCAGTACTTC. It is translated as CSALTGVSYEQYF.

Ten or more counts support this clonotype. The CDR3 coding sequence is TGTGCCAGTAACAAACAGGGAAATGGCTACACCTTC. Encoded protein: CASNKQGNGYTF. The J gene is TRBJ1-2, the V gene TRBV19, with D tentatively TRBD1 (6 bases). The CDR3 is 12 residues long. Germline lookup yields CDR1 LNHDA and CDR2 SQIVND (reference sequence). Trimming removed 7 bases at V and 6 bases at J, with 12 bases between.

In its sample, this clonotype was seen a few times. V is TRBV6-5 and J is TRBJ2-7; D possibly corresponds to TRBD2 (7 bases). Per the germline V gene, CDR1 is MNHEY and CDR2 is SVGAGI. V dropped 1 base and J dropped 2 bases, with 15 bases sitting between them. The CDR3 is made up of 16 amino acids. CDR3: CASSYLGGLGAYEQYF. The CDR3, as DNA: TGTGCCAGCAGTTACTTGGGGGGGCTGGGGGCCTACGAGCAGTACTTC.

CDR3 sequence: CSAPGPATSGANVLTF. CDR3 sequence (DNA): TGCAGTGCACCGGGCCCAGCGACCTCTGGGGCCAACGTCCTGACTTTC. J is TRBJ2-6 and V is TRBV20-1; the D is unclear. V shed 6 bases and J shed 0 bases, with 15 bases lying between them. Germline V gene lookup returns CDR1 DFQATT and CDR2 SNEGSKA (reference sequence). The CDR3 covers 16 residues.

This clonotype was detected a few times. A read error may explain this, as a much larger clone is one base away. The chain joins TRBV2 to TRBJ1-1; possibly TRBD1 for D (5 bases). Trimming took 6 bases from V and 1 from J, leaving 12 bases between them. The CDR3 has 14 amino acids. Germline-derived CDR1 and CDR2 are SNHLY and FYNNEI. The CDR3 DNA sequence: TGTGCCAGCAGAGGACACGGGGCGAACACTGAAGCTTTCTTT. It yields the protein CASRGHGANTEAFF.

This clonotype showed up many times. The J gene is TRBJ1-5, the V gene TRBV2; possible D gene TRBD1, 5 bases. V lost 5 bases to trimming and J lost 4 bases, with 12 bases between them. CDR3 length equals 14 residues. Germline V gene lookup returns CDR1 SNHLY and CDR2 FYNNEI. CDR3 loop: CASSLGGKNQPQHF. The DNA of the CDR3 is TGTGCCAGCAGTCTCGGGGGAAAAAATCAGCCCCAGCATTTT.

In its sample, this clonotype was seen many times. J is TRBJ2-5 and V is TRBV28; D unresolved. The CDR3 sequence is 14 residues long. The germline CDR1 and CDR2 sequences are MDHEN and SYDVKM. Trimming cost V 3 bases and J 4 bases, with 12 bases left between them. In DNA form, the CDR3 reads TGTGCCAGCAGTTTCCCTAGTGGTGGAGAGACCCAGTACTTC. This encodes CASSFPSGGETQYF.

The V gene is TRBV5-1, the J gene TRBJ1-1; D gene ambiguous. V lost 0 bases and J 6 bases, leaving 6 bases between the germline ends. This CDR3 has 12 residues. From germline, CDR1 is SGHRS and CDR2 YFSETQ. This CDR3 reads CASSLGVSEAFF. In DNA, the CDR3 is TGCGCCAGCAGCTTGGGGGTATCTGAAGCTTTCTTT.

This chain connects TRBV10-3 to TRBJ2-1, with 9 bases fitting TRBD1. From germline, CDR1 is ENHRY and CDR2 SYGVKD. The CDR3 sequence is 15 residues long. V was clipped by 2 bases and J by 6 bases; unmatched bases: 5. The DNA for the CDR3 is TGTGCCATCAGTGAGCCCTGGACAGGGGCCAATGAGCAGTTCTTC. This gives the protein CAISEPWTGANEQFF.

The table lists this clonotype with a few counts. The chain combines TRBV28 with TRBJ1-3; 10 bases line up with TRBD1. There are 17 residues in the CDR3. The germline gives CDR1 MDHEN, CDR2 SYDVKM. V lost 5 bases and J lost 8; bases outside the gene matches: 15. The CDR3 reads CASSPLPGQGWVDTIYF. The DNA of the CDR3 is TGTGCCAGCAGTCCGCTGCCGGGACAGGGGTGGGTGGACACCATATATTTT.

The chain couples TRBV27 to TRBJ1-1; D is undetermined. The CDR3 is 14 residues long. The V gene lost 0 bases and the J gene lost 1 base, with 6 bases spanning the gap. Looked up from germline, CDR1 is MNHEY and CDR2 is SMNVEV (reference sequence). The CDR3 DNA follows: TGTGCCAGCAGTTTATCCTGGCAGAACACTGAAGCTTTCTTT. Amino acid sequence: CASSLSWQNTEAFF.

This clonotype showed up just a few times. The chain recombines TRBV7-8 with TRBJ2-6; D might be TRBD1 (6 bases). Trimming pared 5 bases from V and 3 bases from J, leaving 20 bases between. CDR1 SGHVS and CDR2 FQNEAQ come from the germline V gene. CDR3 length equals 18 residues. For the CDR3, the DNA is TGTGCCAGCAGCCCTCGGGACACCGAGTTCTTTGGGGCCAACGTCCTGACTTTC. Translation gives CASSPRDTEFFGANVLTF.

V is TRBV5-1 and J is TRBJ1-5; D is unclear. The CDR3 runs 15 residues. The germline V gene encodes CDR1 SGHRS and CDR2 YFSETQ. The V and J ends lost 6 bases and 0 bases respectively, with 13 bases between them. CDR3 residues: CASKGWPDSNQPQHF. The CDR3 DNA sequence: TGCGCCAGCAAGGGTTGGCCCGATAGCAATCAGCCCCAGCATTTT.

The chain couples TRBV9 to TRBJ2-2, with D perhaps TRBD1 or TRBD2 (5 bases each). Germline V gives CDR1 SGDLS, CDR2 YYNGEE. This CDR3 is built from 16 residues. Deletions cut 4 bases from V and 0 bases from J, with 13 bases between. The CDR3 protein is CASSPPGTSNTGELFF. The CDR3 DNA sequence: TGTGCCAGCAGCCCCCCCGGGACGTCGAACACCGGGGAGCTGTTTTTT.

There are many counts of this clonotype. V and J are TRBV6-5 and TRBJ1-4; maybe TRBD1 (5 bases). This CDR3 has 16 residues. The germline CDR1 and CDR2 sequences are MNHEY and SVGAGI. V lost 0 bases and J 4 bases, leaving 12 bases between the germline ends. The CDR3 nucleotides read TGTGCCAGCAGTTACTCCCCTACCGGGGGTAATGAAAAACTGTTTTTT. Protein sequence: CASSYSPTGGNEKLFF.

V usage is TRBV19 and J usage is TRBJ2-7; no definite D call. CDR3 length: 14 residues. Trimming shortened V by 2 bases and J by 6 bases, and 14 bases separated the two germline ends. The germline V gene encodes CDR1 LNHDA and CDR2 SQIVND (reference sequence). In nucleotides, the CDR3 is TGTGCCAGTAGTATATATCCTCAGCGAGGCGAGCAGTACTTC. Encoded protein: CASSIYPQRGEQYF.

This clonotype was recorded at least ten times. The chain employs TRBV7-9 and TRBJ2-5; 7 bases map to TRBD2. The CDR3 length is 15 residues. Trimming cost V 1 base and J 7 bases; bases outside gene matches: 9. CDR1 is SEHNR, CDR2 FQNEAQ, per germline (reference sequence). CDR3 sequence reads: CASSLERGSPGTQYF. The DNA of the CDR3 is TGTGCCAGCAGCTTAGAGCGGGGTTCCCCTGGGACCCAGTACTTC.

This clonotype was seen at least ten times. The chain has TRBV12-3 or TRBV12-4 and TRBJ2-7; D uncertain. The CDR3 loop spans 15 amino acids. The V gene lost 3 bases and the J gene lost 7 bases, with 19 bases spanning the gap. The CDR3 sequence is CASSFERDPIREQYF. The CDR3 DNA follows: TGTGCCAGCAGTTTTGAAAGGGATCCCATACGAGAGCAGTACTTC.

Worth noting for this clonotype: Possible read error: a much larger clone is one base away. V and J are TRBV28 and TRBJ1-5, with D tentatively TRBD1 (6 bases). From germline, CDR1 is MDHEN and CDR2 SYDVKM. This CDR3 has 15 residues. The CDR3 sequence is CASSSKKRQVLPQRF. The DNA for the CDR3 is TGTGCCAGCAGTTCCAAAAAAAGACAGGTTTTGCCCCAGCGTTTT.

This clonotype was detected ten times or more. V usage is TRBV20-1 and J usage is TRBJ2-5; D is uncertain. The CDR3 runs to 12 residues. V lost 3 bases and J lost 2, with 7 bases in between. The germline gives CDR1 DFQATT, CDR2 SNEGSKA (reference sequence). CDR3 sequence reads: CSARPGQETQYF. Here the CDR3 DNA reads TGCAGTGCTAGGCCCGGACAAGAGACCCAGTACTTC.